These 29 T cell receptor beta chains came from one sample sequenced in a study of regulatory T cells in long-lasting Graves disease. Time point indicated: newly diagnosed GD, antithyroid drugs for less than 3 months. RNA from PBMCs was the source of the TCR library. Arm-PCR of CDR3 regions and iRepertoire HTBI primers were used to build TCR beta libraries. TCRdb processed the multiplex PCR reads anew with MiXCR; each CDR3 protein has one entry. The profile shows about 610,000 distinct CDR3 sequences, about 16% of them singletons. A further study also used this sample, focusing on T cells in Graves' hyperthyroidism and ophthalmopathy.

Sequenced here: peripheral blood mononuclear cells (PBMCs), sampled at new diagnosis, from a patient treated with antithyroid drugs. The receptors stem from a man between 18 and 29 years old with Graves disease.

This clonotype was detected many times. The chain couples TRBV7-8 to TRBJ1-2; unclear D gene. Trimming removed 2 bases at V and 7 bases at J, with 14 bases between. The CDR3 covers 14 residues. From germline, CDR1 is SGHVS and CDR2 FQNEAQ. The CDR3 reads CASSLRLKEFGYTF. The CDR3, as DNA: TGTGCCAGCAGCTTAAGGCTAAAGGAGTTTGGCTACACCTTC. Full variable domain (outside the CDR3, taken from reference TRBV7-8 and TRBJ1-2): GAGVSQSPRYKVAKRGQDVALRCDPISGHVSLFWYQQALGQGPEFLTYFQNEAQLDKSGLPSDRFFAERPEGSVSTLKIQRTQQEDSAVYLCASSLRLKEFGYTFGSGTRLTVV.

The sample holds a few counts of this clonotype. The J gene is TRBJ1-1, the V gene TRBV20-1; 9 nucleotides agree with TRBD1. This CDR3 spans 15 amino acids. Germline lookup yields CDR1 DFQATT and CDR2 SNEGSKA (reference sequence). The trim removed 6 bases at V and 4 bases at J, leaving 12 bases unmatched. The DNA for the CDR3 is TGCAGTGCCAGAAGTCCGGGACAGGGCGTCACTGAAGCTTTCTTT. This codes for CSARSPGQGVTEAFF.

This clonotype was seen repeatedly, ten times or more. The chain recombines TRBV7-9 with TRBJ1-1, with TRBD1 matching over 9 bases. The CDR3 contains 16 residues. Germline-derived CDR1 and CDR2 are SEHNR and FQNEAQ (reference sequence). V shed 5 bases and J 0 bases; nucleotides not matched to a gene: 7. The CDR3 region has the DNA TGTGCCAGCAGCCCCCGGACAGGGGCCATGAACACTGAAGCTTTCTTT. The encoded protein is CASSPRTGAMNTEAFF. Looking up the rest from reference TRBV7-9 and TRBJ1-1 gives the full variable domain: DTGVSQNPRHKITKRGQNVTFRCDPISEHNRLYWYRQTLGQGPEFLTYFQNEAQLEKSRLLSDRFSAERPKGSFSTLEIQRTEQGDSAMYLCASSPRTGAMNTEAFFGQGTRLTVV.

In DNA, the CDR3 is TGTGCCACCCCACGAGAAGGGACGGATTCACCCCTCCACTTT. Encoded protein: CATPREGTDSPLHF. V and J are TRBV7-9 and TRBJ1-6, with D tentatively TRBD1 (5 bases). Germline assignment: CDR1 SEHNR and CDR2 FQNEAQ (reference sequence). The CDR3 extends over 14 amino acids. V lost 10 bases and J 8 bases, leaving 18 bases between the germline ends. Based on the CDR3 plus reference TRBV7-9 and TRBJ1-6, the full variable domain is DTGVSQNPRHKITKRGQNVTFRCDPISEHNRLYWYRQTLGQGPEFLTYFQNEAQLEKSRLLSDRFSAERPKGSFSTLEIQRTEQGDSAMYLCATPREGTDSPLHFGNGTRLTVT.

This clonotype was seen a few times. CDR3: CASSLTTGLTYNEQFF. CDR3 DNA: TGTGCCAGCAGCTTGACTACGGGACTGACCTACAATGAGCAGTTCTTC. The genes are TRBV5-6 and TRBJ2-1, with a tentative D call TRBD2 (6 bases). This CDR3 is 16 amino acids long. Trimming took off 1 base at V and 2 bases at J, with 13 bases between the two ends. Germline V gene lookup returns CDR1 SGHDT and CDR2 YYEEEE.

This clonotype was seen at least ten times. The chain links TRBV20-1 to TRBJ1-2; possibly TRBD1 for D (5 bases). Trimming cost V 0 bases and J 5 bases, with 7 bases left between them. Per germline, CDR1 DFQATT and CDR2 SNEGSKA (reference sequence). The CDR3 contains 12 residues. The CDR3: CSARDREYGYTF. The CDR3, as DNA: TGCAGTGCTAGAGACAGGGAATATGGCTACACCTTC.

This clonotype occurred a few times. The chain recombines TRBV19 with TRBJ2-7, with D possibly TRBD1 on 5 matching bases. Trimming stripped 3 bases from V and 3 bases from J, with 12 bases between. The germline V gene encodes CDR1 LNHDA and CDR2 SQIVND (reference sequence). The CDR3 contains 14 residues. CDR3 DNA sequence: TGTGCCAGTAGTATTAGACAGCCCTACTACGAGCAGTACTTC. Encoded protein: CASSIRQPYYEQYF.

This chain links TRBV10-3 with TRBJ2-3; a possible D gene is TRBD2 (6 bases). Judging by the DNA end, TRBJ2-1 fits better; the J call may be wrong. This CDR3 spans 13 amino acids. Looked up from germline, CDR1 is ENHRY and CDR2 is SYGVKD. CDR3 amino acids: CAIRAGTLNEQFF. The CDR3 nucleotides read TGTGCCATCAGGGCCGGGACTCTTAATGAGCAGTTCTTC.

Many counts were recorded for this clonotype. This chain connects TRBV6-2 or TRBV6-3 to TRBJ2-7; tentatively, D is TRBD1 or TRBD2 (5 bases each). Between the trimmed V and J ends, which lost 5 bases and 0 bases, there was a span of 17 bases. Germline values: CDR1 MNHEY, CDR2 SVGEGT. The CDR3 spans 16 residues. CDR3 in DNA: TGTGCCAGCAGTCCTTACCCGATTGGGGGCTCCTACGAGCAGTACTTC. Protein product: CASSPYPIGGSYEQYF.

The V and J genes are TRBV13 and TRBJ2-1, with 7 bases matching TRBD2. The J segment lost 2 bases and the V segment lost 0 bases, leaving 4 bases of the junction unmatched. The CDR3 contains 16 residues. The V gene's germline CDR1 is PRHDT and CDR2 FYEKMQ (reference sequence). DNA of the CDR3: TGTGCCAGCAGCTTAGGGGCGGGAGCCCCCTACAATGAGCAGTTCTTC. It codes for CASSLGAGAPYNEQFF.

The chain's CDR3 is CASTGGERGSYEQYF. The CDR3, as DNA: TGTGCCAGCACCGGGGGGGAGCGGGGCTCCTACGAGCAGTACTTC. The rearrangement joins TRBV12-3 or TRBV12-4 to TRBJ2-7; TRBD2 aligns across 8 bases. After removal of 7 bases from V and 0 bases from J, the junction contained 8 bases not matched to a gene. This CDR3 is 15 amino acids long.

This clonotype showed up many times. The CDR3 DNA follows: TGTGCCAGCAGTTTAGGGAACAGAGGCGACGAGCAGTACTTC. It yields the protein CASSLGNRGDEQYF. This chain uses TRBV12-3 or TRBV12-4 with TRBJ2-7, with no clear D. The V end was cut by 1 base, the J end by 5 bases, with 12 bases between. The CDR3 is made up of 14 amino acids.

This rearrangement joins TRBV19 to TRBJ2-7, with D perhaps TRBD2 (6 bases). Germline V gives CDR1 LNHDA, CDR2 SQIVND (reference sequence). The ends were cut back, 2 bases at V and 7 bases at J, with 12 bases in the middle. This CDR3 has 13 residues. CDR3 region: CASSISEGREQYF. In DNA, the CDR3 is TGTGCCAGTAGTATAAGCGAGGGGAGGGAGCAGTACTTC. The whole variable domain, filled in from reference TRBV19 and TRBJ2-7, reads DGGITQSPKYLFRKEGQNVTLSCEQNLNHDAMYWYRQDPGQGLRLIYYSQIVNDFQKGDIAEGYSVSREKKESFPLTVTSAQKNPTAFYLCASSISEGREQYFGPGTRLTVT.

This clonotype was picked up a small number of times. CDR3 nucleotide sequence: TGTGCCAGCAGCACTAGCGCTCGGTGGGAGACCCAGTACTTC. Amino acid sequence: CASSTSARWETQYF. The J gene is TRBJ2-5, the V gene TRBV9; 7 bases fit TRBD2. The V and J ends lost 4 bases and 5 bases, in that order; junction bases with no gene match: 8. The CDR3 runs 14 residues. In germline, CDR1 is SGDLS, CDR2 YYNGEE.

This clonotype was detected only once. A read error may be the cause here, since a much bigger clone is one base away. This chain connects TRBV20-1 to TRBJ2-1, with TRBD2 matching over 9 bases. Germline V lookup: CDR1 DFQATT, CDR2 SNEGSKA (reference sequence). The CDR3 is 15 amino acids. CDR3 protein: CSARDSQRGDNGQFF. The CDR3 DNA follows: TGCAGTGCTAGAGATTCCCAGCGGGGGGACAATGGGCAGTTCTTC.

This clonotype was detected only a few times. The chain employs TRBV5-6 and TRBJ1-1; 10 nucleotides match TRBD1. The CDR3 contains 13 residues. Germline V gene data show CDR1 as SGHDT and CDR2 as YYEEEE. J lost 6 bases, V lost 2 bases, and 1 base had no gene match. Here the CDR3 DNA reads TGTGCCAGCAGCTTTGGACAGGGGGCTGAAGCTTTCTTT. Protein product: CASSFGQGAEAFF. Full variable domain (rest looked up from reference TRBV5-6 and TRBJ1-1): DAGVTQSPTHLIKTRGQQVTLRCSPKSGHDTVSWYQQALGQGPQFIFQYYEEEERQRGNFPDRFSGHQFPNYSSELNVNALLLGDSALYLCASSFGQGAEAFFGQGTRLTVV.

This clonotype was seen repeatedly, ten times or more. The gene calls are TRBV30 and TRBJ1-1; D perhaps matches TRBD1 (5 bases). Germline V CDR1 and CDR2: GTSNPN, SVGIG (reference sequence). V was pared by 1 base and J by 11 bases, with 17 bases between. CDR3 length equals 13 residues. The DNA of the CDR3 is TGTGCCTGGAGTGCCGCGGGGCAGATTGACGCTTTCTTT. Translated: CAWSAAGQIDAFF.

This clonotype was seen a few times. The chain is built from TRBV6-1 and TRBJ2-1; 9 nucleotides align to TRBD2. Unmatched junction bases numbered 8, after V lost 3 bases and J lost 8 bases. The CDR3 has 15 residues. Germline V gene data show CDR1 as MNHNS and CDR2 as SASEGT. This CDR3 reads CASSEREGRQYEQFF. CDR3 nucleotide sequence: TGTGCCAGCAGTGAGCGGGAGGGCCGCCAGTATGAGCAGTTCTTC.

This chain uses TRBV29-1 with TRBJ1-2, with no clear D. Trimming took 8 bases from V and 3 from J, leaving 4 bases between them. The length of the CDR3 is 9 residues. Germline V gives CDR1 SQVTM, CDR2 ANQGSEA. In nucleotides, the CDR3 is TGCAGCACAGACTATGGCTACACCTTC. Its translation: CSTDYGYTF.

This clonotype has ten or more counts. The chain uses TRBV28 and TRBJ2-7; possibly TRBD2 for D (6 bases). Germline values: CDR1 MDHEN, CDR2 SYDVKM. V was cut by 3 bases and J by 4 bases, with 7 bases left in between. The CDR3 sequence is 12 residues long. The DNA for the CDR3 is TGTGCCAGCAGTTTCCGGGAGTACGAGCAGTACTTC. This translates into CASSFREYEQYF.

This clonotype was observed many times. The rearrangement links TRBV3-1 to TRBJ1-5; TRBD1 matches at 7 bases. The V gene end was trimmed by 3 bases and the J gene end by 3 bases; junction bases not matched to a gene: 5. The CDR3 extends over 15 amino acids. Looked up from germline, CDR1 is LGHDT and CDR2 is YNNKEL (reference sequence). CDR3 DNA sequence: TGTGCCAGCAGCCAGCGACAGGGAAACAATCAGCCCCAGCATTTT. It codes for CASSQRQGNNQPQHF.

This clonotype appeared many times. The J gene is TRBJ1-1, the V gene TRBV7-2; D call uncertain. V was pared by 4 bases and J by 6 bases, with 15 bases between. This CDR3 has 14 residues. In germline, CDR1 is SGHTA, CDR2 FQGNSA. The CDR3 spells CASSYGPASAEAFF. CDR3 bases: TGTGCCAGCAGCTACGGACCCGCGAGTGCTGAAGCTTTCTTT.

This chain connects TRBV20-1 to TRBJ2-3; D is unclear. CDR1 DFQATT and CDR2 SNEGSKA come from the germline V gene (reference sequence). The CDR3 totals 14 residues. Trimming pared 6 bases from V and 1 base from J, leaving 14 bases between. The CDR3 is CSATLSVRTDTQYF. The CDR3 nucleotides are TGCAGTGCAACCCTTAGTGTTCGCACAGATACGCAGTATTTT.

Remarks on this clonotype: A single base separates this from a much larger clone, so it may be a read error. The chain joins TRBV25-1 to TRBJ2-1, with TRBD2 identical over 9 bases. Germline lookup yields CDR1 MGHDK and CDR2 SYGVNS. With 3 bases clipped from V and 4 bases from J, the junction kept 4 bases outside the gene matches. The CDR3 has 15 amino acids. CDR3 sequence: CASSDPSGAYNEQFF. The CDR3 nucleotides are TGTGCCAGCAGTGACCCTAGCGGGGCTTACAATGAGCAGTTCTTC.

This clonotype has only a few counts. The chain links TRBV11-2 to TRBJ2-2, with 8 bases lining up with TRBD2. Trimming took 5 bases from V and 5 from J; bases not matched to a gene: 10. CDR1 is SGHAT and CDR2 is FQNNGV in the germline V gene. This CDR3 is 16 amino acids long. The CDR3: CASSPGGAGVTGELFF. Written as DNA, the CDR3 is TGTGCCAGCAGCCCTGGGGGAGCGGGAGTTACCGGGGAGCTGTTTTTT.

This sequence joins TRBV9 and TRBJ2-1; 11 bases agree with TRBD1. Trimming at V came to 3 bases and at J to 10 bases, leaving 6 bases not matched to a gene. The CDR3 is made up of 14 amino acids. The germline V gene has CDR1 SGDLS and CDR2 YYNGEE. The CDR3 loop is CASSAGTGGGEQFF. Here the CDR3 DNA reads TGTGCCAGCAGCGCCGGGACAGGGGGTGGGGAGCAGTTCTTC. Filled out from reference TRBV9 and TRBJ2-1, the complete variable domain reads DSGVTQTPKHLITATGQRVTLRCSPRSGDLSVYWYQQSLDQGLQFLIQYYNGEERAKGNILERFSAQQFPDLHSELNLSSLELGDSALYFCASSAGTGGGEQFFGPGTRLTVL.

This clonotype was seen many times. The chain employs TRBV6-2 or TRBV6-3 and TRBJ1-1, with 9 positions matching TRBD1. This CDR3 contains 12 residues. CDR1 and CDR2 from the germline V gene are MNHEY and SVGEGT. Trimming removed 7 bases from V and 10 bases from J; junction bases left unmatched: 7. This CDR3 is CASNGQGLGAFF. CDR3 nucleotides: TGTGCCAGCAATGGACAGGGGCTGGGAGCTTTCTTT.

The rearrangement uses TRBV10-3 and TRBJ1-1; TRBD1 is a possible D gene (6 bases). The CDR3 is 13 residues long. V was clipped by 7 bases and J by 5 bases, with 14 bases between them. The germline CDR1 and CDR2 sequences are ENHRY and SYGVKD. CDR3 sequence reads: CAITGGGDTEAFF. The DNA for the CDR3 is TGTGCCATCACGGGGGGCGGTGATACTGAAGCTTTCTTT.

This clonotype was seen repeatedly, ten times or more. The chain combines TRBV7-2 with TRBJ2-2; 14 nucleotides align to TRBD2. Germline trimming cut 2 bases from V and 5 bases from J; bases unmatched to any gene: 4. This CDR3 has 17 residues. Germline V gene sequence: CDR1 SGHTA, CDR2 FQGNSA. CDR3 DNA: TGTGCCAGCAGCTTATCGACTAGCGGGAGGGCTACCGGGGAGCTGTTTTTT. Translated: CASSLSTSGRATGELFF.